These 10 T cell receptor beta chains share one sample of origin, sequenced in a study of blood T cell repertoires in COVID-19. The protocol was immunoSEQ multiplex PCR, while the TCRdb copy is restricted to in-frame clones and leaves out a portion. This table holds 84,000 or so clones, about 80% found once. The sequencing input was peripheral blood. Receptors were obtained from a woman aged 40 to 55 with active or convalescent COVID-19.

The gene calls are TRBV5-1 and TRBJ1-2; TRBD1 might be the D (6 bases). Germline loops: CDR1 SGHRS, CDR2 YFSETQ. There are 16 residues in the CDR3. Deletions cut 4 bases from V and 4 bases from J, with 20 bases between. The CDR3 DNA sequence: TGCGCCAGCAGCGGCACGGACAGCGCGCCAAGCTATGGCTACACCTTC. Its protein product is CASSGTDSAPSYGYTF.

This rearrangement joins TRBV28 to TRBJ1-3; D gene ambiguous. Trimming pared 2 bases from V and 4 bases from J, leaving 9 bases between. The CDR3 extends over 14 amino acids. Germline V lookup: CDR1 MDHEN, CDR2 SYDVKM. The CDR3 loop reads CASSLLPTGNTIYF. The CDR3 DNA follows: TGTGCCAGCAGTTTACTCCCAACAGGAAACACCATATATTTT.

The chain recombines TRBV11-3 with TRBJ2-5; 7 positions match TRBD2. Germline V gene lookup returns CDR1 SGHNT and CDR2 YENEEA. Losses at the gene ends were 5 bases for V and 7 bases for J; bases not matched to a gene: 13. The CDR3 consists of 15 residues. CDR3 loop: CASSPTGTTSWTQYF. In DNA, the CDR3 is TGTGCCAGCAGCCCGACCGGGACTACCTCTTGGACCCAGTACTTC.

A few counts support this clone. The chain couples TRBV14 to TRBJ1-2, with D perhaps matching TRBD1 (6 bases). Deletions cut 2 bases from V and 5 bases from J, with 15 bases between. Germline V gives CDR1 SGHDN, CDR2 FVKESK. The CDR3 covers 15 residues. The CDR3 DNA is TGTGCCAGCAGCCAACGACAGGTCGGGGGGTATGGCTACACCTTC. As protein: CASSQRQVGGYGYTF.

The chain carries TRBV7-9 and TRBJ1-2; D is possibly TRBD1 (5 bases). This CDR3 spans 16 amino acids. Trimming removed 1 base from V and 2 bases from J, with 14 bases in between. Germline CDR1 SEHNR, CDR2 FQNEAQ (reference sequence). DNA of the CDR3: TGTGCCAGCAGCTTAGGCGGGACCAATGGGAACTATGGCTACACCTTC. This codes for CASSLGGTNGNYGYTF. The full variable domain, in which reference TRBV7-9 and TRBJ1-2 provide the parts outside the CDR3, is DTGVSQNPRHKITKRGQNVTFRCDPISEHNRLYWYRQTLGQGPEFLTYFQNEAQLEKSRLLSDRFSAERPKGSFSTLEIQRTEQGDSAMYLCASSLGGTNGNYGYTFGSGTRLTVV.

The V and J genes are TRBV24-1 and TRBJ1-1; D ambiguous. Germline CDR1 and CDR2: KGHDR and SFDVKD. V was pared by 3 bases and J by 1 base, with 5 bases between. The CDR3 is made up of 13 amino acids. CDR3 in DNA: TGTGCCACCAGTGATGAGCAGAACACTGAAGCTTTCTTT. It encodes CATSDEQNTEAFF.

This clone was recorded once. The chain has TRBV7-9 and TRBJ1-2, with 9 bases that match TRBD1. V lost 1 base and J lost 5; bases outside the gene matches: 8. The CDR3 length is 16 residues. Germline assignment: CDR1 SEHNR and CDR2 FQNEAQ (reference sequence). The CDR3 nucleotides read TGTGCCAGCAGCTTAGGGGGGACAGGGAATTTATATGGCTACACCTTC. Amino acid sequence: CASSLGGTGNLYGYTF.

This clone has a single count. The chain has TRBV4-3 and TRBJ2-7; D gene unclear. Per germline, CDR1 LGHNA and CDR2 YSLEER. The CDR3 has 14 residues. Trimming stripped 0 bases from V and 0 bases from J, with 6 bases between. CDR3 sequence (DNA): TGCGCCAGCAGCCAAGATCCAGTCTCCTACGAGCAGTACTTC. This sequence encodes CASSQDPVSYEQYF.

The CDR3 DNA reads TGTGCCAGCAGATTAGCCCTAGTTGTCGGGACAGATACGCAGTATTTT. Protein sequence: CASRLALVVGTDTQYF. The rearrangement links TRBV6-6 to TRBJ2-3; D unresolved. The CDR3 extends over 16 amino acids. With 6 bases removed from V and 3 bases from J, the gap between germline ends came to 19 bases. Per germline, CDR1 MNHNY and CDR2 SVGAGI (reference sequence).

CDR3 region: CASSTHRDRPTSNEKLFF. CDR3 nucleotides: TGTGCCAGCAGTACACACCGGGACAGGCCGACCTCTAATGAAAAACTGTTTTTT. The V call is TRBV28, the J call TRBJ1-4, with 8 nucleotides matching TRBD1. Germline assignment: CDR1 MDHEN and CDR2 SYDVKM. V was clipped by 5 bases and J by 3 bases; unmatched bases: 14. This CDR3 comprises 18 residues.